Sequencing of this TCR beta chain was carried out in a study of radiotherapy plus CTLA-4 blockade in lung cancer. As for the study in general: The study recorded objective responses in roughly 20% of patients and disease control in 25% to 35%.

This clone has only a few counts. The target antigen is unknown. This CDR3 contains 14 residues. The germline V gene has CDR1 GTSNPN and CDR2 SVGIG (reference sequence). V gave up 0 bases and J gave up 4 bases, with 12 bases separating them. TCRdb keeps only in-frame clones here, not all; method: immunoSEQ multiplex PCR. The table includes approximately 40,000 clones, roughly 72% detected once. Points from the study as a whole: In blood, early T cell clone dynamics reportedly predicted response best, together with interferon-beta. Radiotherapy plus ipilimumab was followed by expansion in blood of tumor-derived TCR clones.

The material sequenced was peripheral blood, taken from a patient treated with radiotherapy plus ipilimumab. The chain uses TRBV30 and TRBJ1-2; D might be TRBD1 (6 bases). This TCR came from a human donor with non-small cell lung cancer who had stable disease on radiotherapy plus ipilimumab. As DNA, the CDR3 is TGTGCCTGGAGTGTATACAGGGATGGCTATGGCTACACCTTC. This sequence encodes CAWSVYRDGYGYTF.